The 14 T cell receptor beta chains given below trace back to one sample, sequenced in a study of blood T cell repertoires in COVID-19. The protocol was immunoSEQ multiplex PCR, while the TCRdb copy is restricted to in-frame clones and leaves out a portion. The table lists around 100,000 clones, approximately 90% of them singletons. Sequencing used peripheral blood. These receptors were collected from a man aged 45-65 years in a cohort sampled during active COVID-19.

This clone was observed once. The chain recombines TRBV6-2 or TRBV6-3 with TRBJ2-1, with a possible D match to TRBD2 (6 bases). CDR1 and CDR2 from the germline V gene are MNHEY and SVGEGT. The CDR3 extends over 16 amino acids. Trimming removed 6 bases from V and 3 bases from J, with 18 bases in between. The CDR3 is CASSDAGQGGYNEQFF. Written as DNA, the CDR3 is TGTGCCAGCAGCGACGCGGGGCAGGGTGGCTACAATGAGCAGTTCTTC.

As to this clone: Other nucleotide sequences from this sample produce the same CDR3. V usage is TRBV3-1 (or the pseudogene TRBV3-2) and J usage is TRBJ2-5; TRBD2 matches 7 bases. The ends lost 8 bases at V and 2 bases at J; junction bases unmatched: 5. CDR1 and CDR2 (germline): LGHDT, YNNKEL (reference sequence). The CDR3 is made up of 13 amino acids. CDR3 sequence (DNA): TGTGCCAGCGATATCGGGGGGCAAGAGACCCAGTACTTC. It encodes CASDIGGQETQYF.

This clone was seen once. The chain has TRBV23-1 and TRBJ1-3; 11 nucleotides match TRBD1. TRBV23-1 is treated as an ORF (open reading frame) with a function not yet certain. This CDR3 contains 18 residues. Trimming took 4 bases from V and 3 from J; bases not matched to a gene: 11. The CDR3 here is CASSLKDRGQSGGNTIYF. The CDR3 DNA reads TGCGCCAGCAGTCTCAAGGACAGGGGGCAATCGGGTGGAAACACCATATATTTT.

The J gene is TRBJ2-5, the V gene TRBV18; TRBD2 matches 13 bases. V was pared by 6 bases and J by 2 bases, with 6 bases of the junction left unmatched. The germline V gene encodes CDR1 KGHSH and CDR2 LQKENI. The CDR3 has 16 amino acids. CDR3 bases: TGTGCCAGCTCCCAATCGGGACTAGCGGGGCAAGAGACCCAGTACTTC. Translating it yields CASSQSGLAGQETQYF. The whole variable domain, filled in from reference TRBV18 and TRBJ2-5, reads NAGVMQNPRHLVRRRGQEARLRCSPMKGHSHVYWYRQLPEEGLKFMVYLQKENIIDESGMPKERFSAEFPKEGPSILRIQQVVRGDSAAYFCASSQSGLAGQETQYFGPGTRLLVL.

V usage is TRBV5-1 and J usage is TRBJ1-1; D not resolved. The CDR3 has 14 residues. Deletions cut 3 bases from V and 3 bases from J, with 12 bases between. The germline V gene encodes CDR1 SGHRS and CDR2 YFSETQ. The CDR3 protein is CASSSRAGDTEAFF. The CDR3 DNA reads as TGCGCCAGCAGCTCGCGAGCGGGAGACACTGAAGCTTTCTTT.

In its sample, this clone was seen once. This chain uses TRBV6-5 with TRBJ1-5; D perhaps matches TRBD1 (6 bases). The CDR3 runs to 15 residues. V was pared by 4 bases and J by 3 bases, with 13 bases between. Germline V gives CDR1 MNHEY, CDR2 SVGAGI. For the CDR3, the DNA is TGTGCCAGCAGTTGGAACAGGGACCTCAATCAGCCCCAGCATTTT. The encoded protein is CASSWNRDLNQPQHF.

The J gene is TRBJ2-5, the V gene TRBV19; the D is unclear. Between the trimmed V and J ends, which lost 5 bases and 3 bases, there was a span of 10 bases. Germline V gene sequence: CDR1 LNHDA, CDR2 SQIVND (reference sequence). The CDR3 is 13 residues long. The CDR3 here is CASSRSTEETQYF. In nucleotides, the CDR3 is TGTGCCAGTAGTCGTTCAACAGAAGAGACCCAGTACTTC.

The chain joins TRBV3-1 (or the pseudogene TRBV3-2) to TRBJ1-2; TRBD1 matches 7 bases. In germline, CDR1 is LGHDT, CDR2 YNNKEL (reference sequence). Germline trimming cut 2 bases from V and 5 bases from J; bases unmatched to any gene: 2. This CDR3 spans 13 amino acids. Here the CDR3 DNA reads TGTGCCAGCAGCCAACAGGGGGAGTATGGCTACACCTTC. Its protein is CASSQQGEYGYTF.

This chain uses TRBV11-2 with TRBJ2-2; 8 bases align to TRBD2. The CDR3 loop spans 16 amino acids. Germline values: CDR1 SGHAT, CDR2 FQNNGV. Losses at the gene ends were 6 bases for V and 4 bases for J; bases not matched to a gene: 10. The CDR3 protein is CASRESGGGSTGELFF. The CDR3, as DNA: TGTGCCAGCAGGGAAAGCGGCGGGGGGAGCACCGGGGAGCTGTTTTTT.

This chain uses TRBV2 with TRBJ1-4, with D perhaps matching TRBD1 (5 bases). The CDR3 has 13 amino acids. The ends were cut back, 7 bases at V and 7 bases at J, with 13 bases in the middle. Germline-derived CDR1 and CDR2 are SNHLY and FYNNEI. CDR3 protein: CASTAGMGEKLFF. In nucleotides, the CDR3 is TGTGCCAGCACTGCAGGGATGGGTGAAAAACTGTTTTTT. The full variable domain, completed using reference TRBV2 and TRBJ1-4, is EPEVTQTPSHQVTQMGQEVILRCVPISNHLYFYWYRQILGQKVEFLVSFYNNEISEKSEIFDDQFSVERPDGSNFTLKIRSTKLEDSAMYFCASTAGMGEKLFFGSGTQLSVL.

CDR3 coding DNA: TGTGCCAGCAGTGAAATTGACAGACTGTCTGAAAAACTGTTTTTT. Amino acid sequence: CASSEIDRLSEKLFF. The V call is TRBV6-1, the J call TRBJ1-4, with D perhaps matching TRBD1 (5 bases). CDR3 length equals 15 residues. CDR1 MNHNS and CDR2 SASEGT come from the germline V gene. With 2 bases removed from V and 7 bases from J, the gap between germline ends came to 14 bases.

The chain combines TRBV6-5 with TRBJ1-5; D is ambiguous. The V end was cut by 5 bases, the J end by 6 bases, with 14 bases between. CDR1 is MNHEY and CDR2 is SVGAGI in the germline V gene. This CDR3 has 14 amino acids. The CDR3 loop reads CASSLQRKGQPQHF. The DNA for the CDR3 is TGTGCCAGCAGTCTCCAGCGGAAGGGTCAGCCCCAGCATTTT.

CDR3 sequence (DNA): TGTGCCAGCAGCTTAGGAGGGGGCATGAACACTGAAGCTTTCTTT. Protein product: CASSLGGGMNTEAFF. This rearrangement joins TRBV7-6 to TRBJ1-1, with 7 nucleotides matching TRBD1. V dropped 1 base and J dropped 0; count of bases not matched to a gene: 2. The CDR3 is made up of 15 amino acids. Germline V gene lookup returns CDR1 SGHVS and CDR2 FNYEAQ.

The V call is TRBV7-9, the J call TRBJ1-2; D may be TRBD1 (5 bases). The CDR3 contains 15 residues. Germline CDR1 SEHNR, CDR2 FQNEAQ (reference sequence). V was shortened by 5 bases and J by 4 bases, with 17 bases between the two germline ends. The DNA of the CDR3 is TGTGCCAGCAGCGGGACCGGGCAGGGACTCTATGGCTACACCTTC. It translates to CASSGTGQGLYGYTF.